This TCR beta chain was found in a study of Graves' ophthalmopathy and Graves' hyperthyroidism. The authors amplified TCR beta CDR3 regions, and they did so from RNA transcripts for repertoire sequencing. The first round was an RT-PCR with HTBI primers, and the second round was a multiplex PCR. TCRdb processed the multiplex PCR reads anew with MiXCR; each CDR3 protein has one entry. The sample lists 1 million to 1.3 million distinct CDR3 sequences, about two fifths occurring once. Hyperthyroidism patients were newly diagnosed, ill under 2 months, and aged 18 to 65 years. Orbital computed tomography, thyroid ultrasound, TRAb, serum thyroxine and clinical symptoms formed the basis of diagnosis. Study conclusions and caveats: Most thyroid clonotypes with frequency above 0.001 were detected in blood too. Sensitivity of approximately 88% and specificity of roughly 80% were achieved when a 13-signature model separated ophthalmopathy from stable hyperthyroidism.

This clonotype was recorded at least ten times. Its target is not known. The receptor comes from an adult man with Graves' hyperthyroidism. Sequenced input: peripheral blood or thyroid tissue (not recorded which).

The CDR3 loop is CASSHTGGNSPLHF. For the CDR3, the DNA is TGCGCCAGCAGCCACACAGGGGGGAATTCACCCCTCCACTTT. The rearrangement links TRBV5-1 to TRBJ1-6, with 8 bases lining up with TRBD1. The CDR3 sequence is 14 residues long. Germline V gene data show CDR1 as SGHRS and CDR2 as YFSETQ. The trim removed 4 bases at V and 7 bases at J, leaving 4 bases unmatched.